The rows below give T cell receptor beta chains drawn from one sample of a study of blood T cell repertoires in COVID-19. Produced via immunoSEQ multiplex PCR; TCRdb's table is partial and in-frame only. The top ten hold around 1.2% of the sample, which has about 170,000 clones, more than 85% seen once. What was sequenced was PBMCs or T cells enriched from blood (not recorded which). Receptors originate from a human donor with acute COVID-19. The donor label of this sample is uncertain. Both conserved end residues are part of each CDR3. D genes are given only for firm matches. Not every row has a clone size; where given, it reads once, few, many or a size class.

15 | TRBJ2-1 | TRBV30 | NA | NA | CAWTRDSSSYNEQFF | TGTGCCTGGACCAGGGACTCGAGCTCCTACAATGAGCAGTTCTTC
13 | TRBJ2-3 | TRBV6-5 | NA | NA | CASRAGSTDTQYF | TGTGCCAGCAGAGCGGGCTCCACAGATACGCAGTATTTT
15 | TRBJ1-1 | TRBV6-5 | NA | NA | CASSYSARGNTEAFF | TGTGCCAGCAGTTACTCGGCCAGGGGGAACACTGAAGCTTTCTTT
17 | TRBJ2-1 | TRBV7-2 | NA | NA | CASSLVHARRLFNEQFF | TGTGCCAGCAGCTTAGTACATGCCCGCCGCCTCTTCAATGAGCAGTTCTTC
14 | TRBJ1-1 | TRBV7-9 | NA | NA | CASSLGGLNTEAFF | TGTGCCAGCAGCTTAGGGGGCCTTAACACTGAAGCTTTCTTT
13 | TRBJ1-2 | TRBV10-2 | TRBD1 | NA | CASRDRVNYGYTF | TGCGCCAGCCGGGACAGGGTGAACTATGGCTACACCTTC
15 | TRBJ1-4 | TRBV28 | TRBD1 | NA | CASSLWTGGNEKLFF | TGTGCCAGCAGTTTATGGACAGGGGGCAATGAAAAACTGTTTTTT
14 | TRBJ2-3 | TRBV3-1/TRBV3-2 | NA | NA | CASSQDLGGVTQYF | TGTGCCAGCAGCCAAGACCTCGGCGGGGTAACGCAGTATTTT
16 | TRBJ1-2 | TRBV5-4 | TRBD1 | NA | CASSPYRGVLNYGYTF | TGTGCCAGCAGCCCTTACAGGGGGGTCTTGAACTATGGCTACACCTTC
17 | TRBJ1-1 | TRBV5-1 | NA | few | CASSWEGRGREDTEAFF | TGCGCCAGCAGCTGGGAGGGTAGGGGAAGGGAGGACACTGAAGCTTTCTTT
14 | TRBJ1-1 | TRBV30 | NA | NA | CAWTGVLMNTEAFF | TGTGCCTGGACAGGGGTTCTTATGAACACTGAAGCTTTCTTT
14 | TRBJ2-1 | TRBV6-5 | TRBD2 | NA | CASSPAGGTNEQFF | TGTGCCAGCAGTCCAGCGGGGGGCACCAATGAGCAGTTCTTC
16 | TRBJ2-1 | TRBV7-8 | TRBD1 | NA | CASSPHRGRSYNEQFF | TGTGCCAGCAGCCCCCACAGGGGTCGATCCTACAATGAGCAGTTCTTC
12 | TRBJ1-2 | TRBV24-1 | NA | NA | CATSDPNSGYTF | TGTGCCACCAGTGACCCTAATTCTGGCTACACCTTC
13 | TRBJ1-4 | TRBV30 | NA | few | CAWSAGQGEKLFF | TGTGCCTGGAGTGCTGGCCAGGGAGAAAAACTGTTTTTT
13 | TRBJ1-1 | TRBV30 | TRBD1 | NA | CAWTGQGDIEAFF | TGTGCCTGGACTGGACAGGGGGACATTGAAGCTTTCTTT
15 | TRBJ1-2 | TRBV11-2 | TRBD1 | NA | CASSGYRGPNYGYTF | TGTGCCAGCAGCGGATACAGGGGACCCAACTATGGCTACACCTTC
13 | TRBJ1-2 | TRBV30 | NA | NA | CAWSDAGRHGYTF | TGTGCCTGGAGCGACGCAGGTCGCCATGGCTACACCTTC
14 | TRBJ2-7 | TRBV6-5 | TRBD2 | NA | CASRLSSGEGEQYF | TGTGCCAGCCGGCTTTCTAGCGGGGAGGGCGAGCAGTACTTC
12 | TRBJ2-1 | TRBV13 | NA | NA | CASSLTGNEQFF | TGTGCCAGCAGCTTAACGGGAAATGAGCAGTTCTTC
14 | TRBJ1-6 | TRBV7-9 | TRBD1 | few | CASSRDRGYSPLHF | TGTGCCAGCAGTCGGGACAGGGGATATTCACCCCTCCACTTT
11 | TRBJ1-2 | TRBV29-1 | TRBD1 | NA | CSVTQGTGYTF | TGCAGCGTTACACAGGGGACTGGCTACACCTTC
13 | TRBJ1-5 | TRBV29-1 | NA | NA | CSVAAGPHQPQHF | TGCAGCGTTGCTGCGGGACCGCATCAGCCCCAGCATTTT
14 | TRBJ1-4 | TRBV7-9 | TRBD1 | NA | CASLQGAGNEKLFF | TGTGCCAGCCTACAGGGGGCCGGTAATGAAAAACTGTTTTTT
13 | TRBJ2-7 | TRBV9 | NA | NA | CASTLKSPYEQYF | TGTGCCAGCACCTTGAAGAGTCCATACGAGCAGTACTTC
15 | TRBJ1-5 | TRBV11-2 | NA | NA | CASSLDRSSNQPQHF | TGTGCCAGCAGCTTAGACAGGTCTAGCAATCAGCCCCAGCATTTT
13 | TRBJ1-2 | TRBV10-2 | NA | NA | CASSDTGPYGYTF | TGCGCCAGCAGTGATACAGGGCCCTATGGCTACACCTTC
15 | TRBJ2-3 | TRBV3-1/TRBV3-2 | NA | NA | CASSLRGGATDTQYF | TGTGCCAGCAGCCTGAGGGGGGGGGCGACAGATACGCAGTATTTT
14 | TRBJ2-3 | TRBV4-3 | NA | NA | CASSQDGAELAQYF | TGCGCCAGCAGCCAAGATGGAGCGGAGCTCGCGCAGTATTTT
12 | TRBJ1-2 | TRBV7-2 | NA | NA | CASSPNFNGYTF | TGTGCCAGCAGTCCGAACTTTAATGGCTACACCTTC
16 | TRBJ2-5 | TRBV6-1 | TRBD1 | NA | CASSARQGAGWETQYF | TGTGCCAGCAGTGCACGACAGGGGGCGGGTTGGGAGACCCAGTACTTC
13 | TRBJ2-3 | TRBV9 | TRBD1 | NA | CASSPDREDTQYF | TGTGCCAGCAGCCCGGACAGGGAGGATACGCAGTATTTT
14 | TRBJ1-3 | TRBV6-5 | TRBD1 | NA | CASRSQGAGNTIYF | TGTGCCAGCAGATCACAGGGGGCTGGAAACACCATATATTTT
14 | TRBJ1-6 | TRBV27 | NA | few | CASSFSGDIPPLHF | TGTGCCAGCAGTTTCTCCGGGGACATTCCCCCCCTCCACTTT
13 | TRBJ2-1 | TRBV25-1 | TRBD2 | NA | CASSRLATHEQFF | TGTGCCAGCAGCCGACTAGCGACCCATGAGCAGTTCTTC
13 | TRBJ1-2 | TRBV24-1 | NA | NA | CATSGQANYGYTF | TGTGCCACCAGTGGGCAGGCGAACTATGGCTACACCTTC
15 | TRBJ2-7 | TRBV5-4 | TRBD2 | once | CASSTGLAGGYEQYF | TGTGCCAGCAGCACAGGACTAGCGGGCGGGTACGAGCAGTACTTC
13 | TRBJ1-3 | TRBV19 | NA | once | CATRDNSGNTIYF | TGTGCCACCAGGGATAACTCTGGAAACACCATATATTTT
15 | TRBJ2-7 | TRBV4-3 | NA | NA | CASSQDFPGSYEQYF | TGCGCCAGCAGCCAAGATTTCCCGGGGTCCTACGAGCAGTACTTC
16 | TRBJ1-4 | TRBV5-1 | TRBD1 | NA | CASGFSPGTGDRKLFF | TGCGCCAGCGGCTTCTCACCCGGGACAGGGGACAGAAAACTGTTTTTT
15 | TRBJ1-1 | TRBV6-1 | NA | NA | CASSETGASSTEAFF | TGTGCCAGCAGTGAAACCGGAGCCTCGAGCACTGAAGCTTTCTTT
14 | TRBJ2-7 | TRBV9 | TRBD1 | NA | CASSVRDRVYEQYF | TGTGCCAGCAGCGTCCGGGACAGGGTCTACGAGCAGTACTTC
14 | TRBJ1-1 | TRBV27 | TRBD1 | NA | CASSLTGANTEAFF | TGTGCCAGCAGCTTGACAGGGGCGAACACTGAAGCTTTCTTT
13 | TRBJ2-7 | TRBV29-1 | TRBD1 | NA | CSVERQGAYEQYF | TGCAGCGTTGAAAGGCAGGGGGCCTACGAGCAGTACTTC
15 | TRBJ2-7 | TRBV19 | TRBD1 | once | CASSIRQGQIYEQYF | TGTGCCAGTAGTATCCGACAGGGTCAGATCTACGAGCAGTACTTC
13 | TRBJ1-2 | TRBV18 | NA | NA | CASSPPWEKGYTF | TGTGCCAGCTCACCACCTTGGGAGAAGGGCTACACCTTC